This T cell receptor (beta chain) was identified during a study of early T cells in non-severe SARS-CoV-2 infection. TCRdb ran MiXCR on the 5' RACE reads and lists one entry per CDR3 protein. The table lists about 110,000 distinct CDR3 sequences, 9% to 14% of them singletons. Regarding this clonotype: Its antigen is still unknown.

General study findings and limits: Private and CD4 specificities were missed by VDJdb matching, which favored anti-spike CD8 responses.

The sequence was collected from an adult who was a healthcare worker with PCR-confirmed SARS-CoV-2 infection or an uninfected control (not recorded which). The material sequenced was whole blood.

CDR3 region: CASRGYNTGANVLTF. The CDR3 DNA reads as TGTGCCAGCAGGGGATATAATACTGGGGCCAACGTCCTGACTTTC. The rearrangement joins TRBV7-8 to TRBJ2-6; D is ambiguous. V lost 6 bases and J 2 bases, leaving 11 bases between the germline ends. CDR1 is SGHVS, CDR2 FQNEAQ, per germline. The CDR3 is 15 residues long.